The clone carrying this T cell receptor (beta chain) was detected only a few times. The antigen remains undetermined. Germline loops: CDR1 SGHDN, CDR2 FVKESK. Deletions cut 0 bases from V and 3 bases from J, with 13 bases between. There are 16 residues in the CDR3. These data originate in a study of beta chain features in type 1 diabetes. Study summary: All samples together contributed more than 90,000,000 sorted cells for examination.

Findings and caveats of the study: Type 1 diabetes patients showed a moderate but significant shortening of TCRB CDR3s in all four CD4+ subsets. It was possible that PCR favored shorter templates, equally so in patients and controls.

Isolated RNA was reverse transcribed in full, so expressed TCRB transcripts were sequenced. Clones were sequenced by immunoSEQ multiplex PCR, and TCRdb holds only the in-frame ones, with some missing. In the table there are 150,000 to 200,000 clones, 9% to 10% of which are singletons. Sequenced: central memory CD4+ T cells from blood. The chain couples TRBV14 to TRBJ2-3, with a tentative D call TRBD2 (7 bases). This receptor was obtained from a woman in her twenties or thirties with type 1 diabetes. Here the CDR3 DNA reads TGTGCCAGCAGCCAAGATGGGGGGGCAGCAACAGATACGCAGTATTTT. Its protein is CASSQDGGAATDTQYF.